The TCR beta chain under discussion was sequenced for a study of siplizumab effects on memory and regulatory T cells. Data came from immunoSEQ multiplex PCR; TCRdb stores just in-frame clones and leaves some out. The sample lists approximately 60,000 clones, 65% to 80% occurring once. This clone was seen just once. After removal of 7 bases from V and 3 bases from J, the junction contained 9 bases not matched to a gene. The germline V gene has CDR1 MNHEY and CDR2 SMNVEV (reference sequence). The CDR3 is 14 amino acids. The receptor was derived from a human donor in good health. The gene calls are TRBV27 and TRBJ2-7, with 7 bases that match TRBD1. The sample was memory CD4+ T cells sorted from blood. The chain's CDR3 is CASNWDSPNYEQYF. CDR3 DNA: TGTGCCAGCAACTGGGACAGCCCAAACTACGAGCAGTACTTC.